This T cell receptor (beta chain) came from a study of Ad26.COV2.S vaccination and SARS-CoV-2 variants. Background on the study: Once, or twice with 56 days between doses, Ad26.COV2.S was given intramuscularly. General observations from the study: Vaccinated individuals (as opposed to placebo recipients) had higher spike-specific TCR breadth.

Sequencing was performed with immunoSEQ multiplex PCR; in TCRdb, only in-frame clones are kept and a portion is missing. The table shows some 640,000 clones, with 80% to 90% occurring only once. Notes on this clone: What it binds is unknown.

The germline V and J ends were trimmed by 3 bases and 7 bases, with 15 bases remaining between them. This CDR3 has 14 amino acids. Per germline, CDR1 SEHNR and CDR2 FQNEAQ (reference sequence). Treatment denoted: 15 to 20 received Ad26.COV2.S at low or high dose, single or two shots; several received placebo; per-sample allocation not given. Sample collection was performed on day 63 after the first vaccine or placebo injection. The clonotype originates from a person aged 18-65 years who received the Ad26.COV2.S COVID-19 vaccine or a placebo. The chain couples TRBV7-9 to TRBJ1-2; D is possibly TRBD1 (6 bases). The sample here was peripheral blood, taken in a trial of Ad26.COV2.S vaccine versus placebo. CDR3 sequence (DNA): TGTGCCAGCAGCTTGCACCCCAGGGGTAGTGGCTACACCTTC. It translates to CASSLHPRGSGYTF.